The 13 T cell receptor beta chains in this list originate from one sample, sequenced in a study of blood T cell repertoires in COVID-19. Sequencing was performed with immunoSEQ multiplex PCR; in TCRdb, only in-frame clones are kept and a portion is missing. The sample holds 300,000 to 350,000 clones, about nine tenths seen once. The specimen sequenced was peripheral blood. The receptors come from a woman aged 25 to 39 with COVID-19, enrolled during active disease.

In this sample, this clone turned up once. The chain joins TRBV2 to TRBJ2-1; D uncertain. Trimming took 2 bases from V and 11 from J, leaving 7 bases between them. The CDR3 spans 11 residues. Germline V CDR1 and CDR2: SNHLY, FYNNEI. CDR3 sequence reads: CASSEYSQQFF. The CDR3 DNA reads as TGTGCCAGCAGTGAATACAGCCAGCAGTTCTTC.

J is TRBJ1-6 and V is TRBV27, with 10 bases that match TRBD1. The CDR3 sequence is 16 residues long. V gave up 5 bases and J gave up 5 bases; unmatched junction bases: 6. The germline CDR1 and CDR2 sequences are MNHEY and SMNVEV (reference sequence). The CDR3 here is CASSPWDRGDNSPLHF. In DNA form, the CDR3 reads TGTGCCAGCAGTCCCTGGGACAGGGGTGATAATTCACCCCTCCACTTT.

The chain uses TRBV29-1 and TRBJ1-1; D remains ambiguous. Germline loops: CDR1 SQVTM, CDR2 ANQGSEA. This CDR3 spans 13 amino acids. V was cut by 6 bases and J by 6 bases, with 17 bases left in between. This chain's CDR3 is CSVRPGVVAEAFF. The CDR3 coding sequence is TGCAGCGTCCGACCCGGGGTAGTGGCTGAAGCTTTCTTT.

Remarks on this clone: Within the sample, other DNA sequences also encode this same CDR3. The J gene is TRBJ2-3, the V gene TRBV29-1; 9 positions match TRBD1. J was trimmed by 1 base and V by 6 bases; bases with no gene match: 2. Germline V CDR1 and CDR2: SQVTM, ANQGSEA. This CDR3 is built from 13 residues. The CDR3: CSVRTGGTDTQYF. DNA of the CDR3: TGCAGCGTACGGACAGGGGGCACAGATACGCAGTATTTT.

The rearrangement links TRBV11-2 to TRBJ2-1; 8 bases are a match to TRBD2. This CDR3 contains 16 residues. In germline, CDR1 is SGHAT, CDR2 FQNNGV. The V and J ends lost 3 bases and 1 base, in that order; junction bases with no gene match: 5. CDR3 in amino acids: CASSLLSGRSYNEQFF. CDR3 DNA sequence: TGTGCCAGCAGCTTGCTAAGCGGGAGATCCTACAATGAGCAGTTCTTC.

Written as DNA, the CDR3 is TGTGCCAGCAGCGGCGCGGGGACAGGCACTGATGGCTACACCTTC. This translates into CASSGAGTGTDGYTF. V gene TRBV28 combines with J gene TRBJ1-2; 8 bases map to TRBD1. Germline V gene data show CDR1 as MDHEN and CDR2 as SYDVKM. The CDR3 contains 15 residues. Unmatched junction bases numbered 12, after V lost 6 bases and J lost 6 bases.

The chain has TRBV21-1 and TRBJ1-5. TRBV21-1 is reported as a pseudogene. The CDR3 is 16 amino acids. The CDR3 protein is CASSKGRGGSNQPQHF. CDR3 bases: TGTGCCAGCAGCAAAGGGAGGGGAGGGAGCAATCAGCCCCAGCATTTT.

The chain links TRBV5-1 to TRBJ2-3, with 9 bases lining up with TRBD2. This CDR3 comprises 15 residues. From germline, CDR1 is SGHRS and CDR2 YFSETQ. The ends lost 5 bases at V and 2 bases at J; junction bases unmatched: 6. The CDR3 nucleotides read TGCGCCAGCAGGGTAGCGGGGGAGATCACAGATACGCAGTATTTT. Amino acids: CASRVAGEITDTQYF. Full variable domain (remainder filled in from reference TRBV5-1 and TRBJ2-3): KAGVTQTPRYLIKTRGQQVTLSCSPISGHRSVSWYQQTPGQGLQFLFEYFSETQRNKGNFPGRFSGRQFSNSRSEMNVSTLELGDSALYLCASRVAGEITDTQYFGPGTRLTVL.

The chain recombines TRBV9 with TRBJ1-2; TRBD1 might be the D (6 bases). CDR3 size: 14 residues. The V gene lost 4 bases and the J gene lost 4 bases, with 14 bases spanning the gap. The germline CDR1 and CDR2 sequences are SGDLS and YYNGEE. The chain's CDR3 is CASSLGRGSYGYTF. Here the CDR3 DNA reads TGTGCCAGCAGCCTCGGAAGGGGGAGCTATGGCTACACCTTC.

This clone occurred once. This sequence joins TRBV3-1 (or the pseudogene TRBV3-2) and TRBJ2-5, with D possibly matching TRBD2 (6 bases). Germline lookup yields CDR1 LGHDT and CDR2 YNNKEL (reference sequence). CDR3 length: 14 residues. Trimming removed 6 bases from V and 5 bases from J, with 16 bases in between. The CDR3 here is CASSPSGGMETQYF. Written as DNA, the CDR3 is TGTGCCAGCAGTCCAAGTGGGGGGATGGAGACCCAGTACTTC.

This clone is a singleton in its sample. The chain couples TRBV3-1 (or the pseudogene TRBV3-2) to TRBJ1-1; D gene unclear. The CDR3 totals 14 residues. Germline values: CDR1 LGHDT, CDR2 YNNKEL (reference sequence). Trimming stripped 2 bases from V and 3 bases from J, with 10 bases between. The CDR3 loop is CASSQLGRDTEAFF. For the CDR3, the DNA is TGTGCCAGCAGCCAATTGGGCAGAGACACTGAAGCTTTCTTT.

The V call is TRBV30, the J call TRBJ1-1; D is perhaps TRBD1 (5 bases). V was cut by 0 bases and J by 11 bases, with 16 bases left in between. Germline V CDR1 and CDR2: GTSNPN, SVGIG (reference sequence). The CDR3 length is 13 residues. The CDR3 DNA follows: TGTGCCTGGAGTGTAGGGGAGGGGTACTCGGCTTTCTTT. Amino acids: CAWSVGEGYSAFF.

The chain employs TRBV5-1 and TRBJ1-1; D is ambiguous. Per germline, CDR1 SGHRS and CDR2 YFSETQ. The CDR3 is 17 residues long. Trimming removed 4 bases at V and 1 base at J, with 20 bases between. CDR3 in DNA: TGCGCCAGCAGCGTTTCGAGGGAGGCTTTTTCGAACACTGAAGCTTTCTTT. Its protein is CASSVSREAFSNTEAFF.